This T cell receptor beta chain came from a study of shared clonotypes between healthy human individuals. Germline lookup yields CDR1 MNHEY and CDR2 SMNVEV (reference sequence). CDR3 length: 13 amino acids. Trimming removed 6 bases at V and 4 bases at J, with 13 bases between. CD45RO negativity and positive selection for CCR7 defined naive CD8 cells, a population that excluded terminally differentiated effector memory CD45RA+ cells. Method: immunoSEQ multiplex PCR; TCRdb's copy keeps in-frame clones and lacks some. The sample has 1.5 million to 2.5 million clones; just under 95% are singletons. This chain uses TRBV27 with TRBJ2-7; D is undetermined. The sequence was obtained from a man aged 18-30 years in good health. Sequencing was performed on naive CD8+ T cells sorted from blood. CDR3 amino acids: CASSLTEEYEQYF. The CDR3 nucleotides read TGTGCCAGCAGCCTTACCGAGGAGTACGAGCAGTACTTC.